A selection of T cell receptor beta chains follows, all from one sample in a study of monozygotic twins with inflammatory bowel disease. With the 5' RACE reads reprocessed, TCRdb shows one record per CDR3 protein and no DNA. The clone table shows about 330,000 distinct CDR3 sequences, with the ten largest holding 2% to 2.5%. The sequenced sample was blood. The source is a human donor with ulcerative colitis or Crohn's disease, or a healthy co-twin of an affected twin (not recorded which). The CDR3 runs from the conserved cysteine through the conserved F or W. The order of the fields is J gene, V gene, CDR3 protein.

>TRBJ1-2|TRBV19
CASSAAETGLAYGYTF
>TRBJ2-1|TRBV5-1
CASSLSPGTRGGNEQFF
>TRBJ1-1|TRBV12-3/TRBV12-4
CASSPYGGGALATEAFF
>TRBJ2-7|TRBV20-1
CSGQAAGEQYF
>TRBJ2-1|TRBV12-3/TRBV12-4
CASTLRRGRQFF
>TRBJ1-3|TRBV11-2
CASSLDSPGKGRGNTIYF
>TRBJ1-2|TRBV6-5
CASGSGFNYGYTF
>TRBJ2-6|TRBV11-1
CASSLGGPTFLSGANVLTF
>TRBJ2-2|TRBV12-3/TRBV12-4
CASSPPGHHTGELFF
>TRBJ1-1|TRBV10-3
CAVLTQGAPGTEAFF
>TRBJ2-2|TRBV6-2/TRBV6-3
CASSTEAGELFF
>TRBJ2-2|TRBV25-1
CASRVIKEKNTGELFF
>TRBJ2-5|TRBV7-8
CASSLMETSGSVGERF
>TRBJ1-4|TRBV12-3/TRBV12-4
CASSPGTGLGKLFF
>TRBJ2-1|TRBV15
CATSRRTGNYNEQFF
>TRBJ1-1|TRBV5-1
CASSTHLGQVEAFF
>TRBJ1-1|TRBV7-9
CASSSGGARDTEAFF
>TRBJ2-1|TRBV7-9
CASLASIYNEQFF
>TRBJ2-2|TRBV20-1
CSALGGTGELFF
>TRBJ2-7|TRBV11-2
CASSPPLAGAGEQYF
>TRBJ1-1|TRBV27
CASSLTGWELNTEAFF
>TRBJ2-5|TRBV10-3
CAIKTSGQETQYF
>TRBJ2-5|TRBV5-1
CASSLMRPGVQETQYF
>TRBJ2-3|TRBV20-1
CSVREAGRTDTQYF
>TRBJ2-5|TRBV5-8
CASSWGRGLLQETQYF
>TRBJ1-2|TRBV6-5
CASSYGDRAYDYTF
>TRBJ1-2|TRBV30
CAWSVPGSGYGYTF
>TRBJ1-1|TRBV7-2
CASSSPGQGKFTEAFF
>TRBJ2-2|TRBV10-3
CAISVVGGEETGELFF
>TRBJ1-1|TRBV7-9
CASSPSDRVATEAFF
>TRBJ2-7|TRBV7-9
CASSRPTGDLYEQYF
>TRBJ2-7|TRBV28
CASSLYDRSYEQYF
>TRBJ1-5|TRBV30
CAWSVTASNQPQHF
>TRBJ1-6|TRBV18
CASSRDGENSPLHF
>TRBJ2-1|TRBV2
CASSAGTSGRSEQFF
>TRBJ2-1|TRBV5-1
CASSPGASGPYNEQFF
>TRBJ1-1|TRBV5-1
CASRNTWTTEAFF